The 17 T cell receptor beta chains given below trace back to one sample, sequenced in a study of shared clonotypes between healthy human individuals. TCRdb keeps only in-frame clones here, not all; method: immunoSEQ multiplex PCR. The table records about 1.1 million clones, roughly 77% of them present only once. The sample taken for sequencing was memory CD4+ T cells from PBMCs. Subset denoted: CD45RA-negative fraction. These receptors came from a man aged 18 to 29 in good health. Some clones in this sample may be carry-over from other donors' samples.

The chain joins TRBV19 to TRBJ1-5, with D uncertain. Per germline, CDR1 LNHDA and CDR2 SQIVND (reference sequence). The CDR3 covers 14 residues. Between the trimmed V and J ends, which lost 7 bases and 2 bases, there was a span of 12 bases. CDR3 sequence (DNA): TGTGCCAGTAACGGGTGGGCGGGCAATCAGCCCCAGCATTTT. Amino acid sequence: CASNGWAGNQPQHF.

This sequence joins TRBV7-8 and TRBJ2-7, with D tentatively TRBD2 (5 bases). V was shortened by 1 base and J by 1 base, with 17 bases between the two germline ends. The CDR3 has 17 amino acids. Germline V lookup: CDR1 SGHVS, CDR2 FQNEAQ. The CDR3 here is CASSLGGAMIASYEQYF. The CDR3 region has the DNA TGTGCCAGCAGCTTAGGGGGAGCGATGATAGCTTCCTACGAGCAGTACTTC.

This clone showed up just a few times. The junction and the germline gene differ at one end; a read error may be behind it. The CDR3 is CAWSVARSKGAPQF. DNA for the CDR3: TGTGCCTGGAGTGTGGCGCGCTCCAAGGGGGCGCCGCAGTTT. J is TRBJ1-1 and V is TRBV30; 7 positions agree with TRBD1. From germline, CDR1 is GTSNPN and CDR2 SVGIG (reference sequence). The CDR3 contains 14 residues.

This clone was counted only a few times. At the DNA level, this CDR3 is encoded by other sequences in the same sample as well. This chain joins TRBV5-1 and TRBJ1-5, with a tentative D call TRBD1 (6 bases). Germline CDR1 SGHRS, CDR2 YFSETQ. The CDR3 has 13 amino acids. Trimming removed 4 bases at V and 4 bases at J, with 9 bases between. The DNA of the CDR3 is TGCGCCAGCAGCGTGGACAGTAATCAGCCCCAGCATTTT. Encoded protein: CASSVDSNQPQHF.

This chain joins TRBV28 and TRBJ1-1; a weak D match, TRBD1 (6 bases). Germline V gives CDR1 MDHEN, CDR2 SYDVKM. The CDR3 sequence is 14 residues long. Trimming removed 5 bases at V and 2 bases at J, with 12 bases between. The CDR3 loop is CASSPGGPNTEAFF. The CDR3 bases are TGTGCCAGCAGTCCGGGGGGGCCTAACACTGAAGCTTTCTTT. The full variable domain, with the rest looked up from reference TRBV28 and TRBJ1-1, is DVKVTQSSRYLVKRTGEKVFLECVQDMDHENMFWYRQDPGLGLRLIYFSYDVKMKEKGDIPEGYSVSREKKERFSLILESASTNQTSMYLCASSPGGPNTEAFFGQGTRLTVV.

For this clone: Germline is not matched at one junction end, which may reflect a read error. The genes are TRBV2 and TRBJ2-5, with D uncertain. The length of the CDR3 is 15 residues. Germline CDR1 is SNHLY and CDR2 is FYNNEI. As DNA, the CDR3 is TGTGCCGGCAGTGTTCAGCTCCAACCGGGTGAGACCCAGTACTTC. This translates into CAGSVQLQPGETQYF.

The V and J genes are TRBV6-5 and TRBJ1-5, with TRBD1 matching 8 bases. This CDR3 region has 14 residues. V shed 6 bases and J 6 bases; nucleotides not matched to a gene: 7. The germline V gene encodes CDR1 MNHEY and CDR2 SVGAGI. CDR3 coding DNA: TGTGCCAGCAGCCGACAGGGGTTGAGTCAGCCCCAGCATTTT. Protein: CASSRQGLSQPQHF.

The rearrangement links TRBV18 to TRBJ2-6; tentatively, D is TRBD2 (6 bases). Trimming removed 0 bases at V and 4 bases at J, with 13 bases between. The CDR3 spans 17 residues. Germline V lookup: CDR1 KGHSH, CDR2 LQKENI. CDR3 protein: CASSPPGGLAGANVLTF. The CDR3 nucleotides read TGTGCCAGCTCACCACCGGGGGGTTTAGCGGGGGCCAACGTCCTGACTTTC. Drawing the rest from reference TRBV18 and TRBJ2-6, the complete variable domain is NAGVMQNPRHLVRRRGQEARLRCSPMKGHSHVYWYRQLPEEGLKFMVYLQKENIIDESGMPKERFSAEFPKEGPSILRIQQVVRGDSAAYFCASSPPGGLAGANVLTFGAGSRLTVL.

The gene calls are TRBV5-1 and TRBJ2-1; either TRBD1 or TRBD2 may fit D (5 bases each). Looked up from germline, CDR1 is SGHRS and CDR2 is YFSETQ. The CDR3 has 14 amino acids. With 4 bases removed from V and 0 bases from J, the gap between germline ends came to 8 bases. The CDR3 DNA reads TGCGCCAGCAGCCGGGACGGCTCCTACAATGAGCAGTTCTTC. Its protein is CASSRDGSYNEQFF. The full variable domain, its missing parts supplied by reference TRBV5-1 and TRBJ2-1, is KAGVTQTPRYLIKTRGQQVTLSCSPISGHRSVSWYQQTPGQGLQFLFEYFSETQRNKGNFPGRFSGRQFSNSRSEMNVSTLELGDSALYLCASSRDGSYNEQFFGPGTRLTVL.

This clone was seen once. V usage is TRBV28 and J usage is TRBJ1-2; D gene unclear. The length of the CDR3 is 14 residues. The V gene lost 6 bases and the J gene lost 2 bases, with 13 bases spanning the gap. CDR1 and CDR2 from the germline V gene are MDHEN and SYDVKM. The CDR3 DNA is TGTGCCAGCAGGTTAAATCGCGGGAACTATGGCTACACCTTC. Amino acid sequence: CASRLNRGNYGYTF.

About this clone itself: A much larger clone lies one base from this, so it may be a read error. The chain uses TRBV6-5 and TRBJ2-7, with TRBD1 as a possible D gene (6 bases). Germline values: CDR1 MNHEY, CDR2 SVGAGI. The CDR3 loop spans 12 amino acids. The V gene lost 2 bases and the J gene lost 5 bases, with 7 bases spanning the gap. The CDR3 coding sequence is TGTGCCAGCAGTTACGGGGGCCACGAGCAGTACTTC. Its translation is CASSYGGHEQYF.

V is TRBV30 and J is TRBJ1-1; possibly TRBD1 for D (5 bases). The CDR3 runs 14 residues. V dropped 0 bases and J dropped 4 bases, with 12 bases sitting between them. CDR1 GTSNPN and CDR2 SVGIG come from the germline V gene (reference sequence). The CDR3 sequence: CAWSVGLGGTEAFF. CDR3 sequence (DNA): TGTGCCTGGAGTGTGGGTCTCGGGGGCACTGAAGCTTTCTTT.

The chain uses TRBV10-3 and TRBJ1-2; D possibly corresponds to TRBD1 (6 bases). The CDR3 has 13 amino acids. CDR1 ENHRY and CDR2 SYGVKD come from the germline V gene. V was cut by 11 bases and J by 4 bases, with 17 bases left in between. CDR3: CAARGTDIYGYTF. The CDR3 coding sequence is TGTGCCGCCAGGGGCACAGACATCTATGGCTACACCTTC.

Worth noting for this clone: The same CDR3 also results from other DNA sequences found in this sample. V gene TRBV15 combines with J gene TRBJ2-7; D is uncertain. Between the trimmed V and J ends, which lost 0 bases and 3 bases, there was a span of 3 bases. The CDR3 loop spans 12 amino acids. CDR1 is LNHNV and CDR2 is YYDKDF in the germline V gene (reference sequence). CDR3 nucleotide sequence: TGTGCCACCAGCAGAGACAACTACGAGCAGTACTTC. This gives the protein CATSRDNYEQYF.

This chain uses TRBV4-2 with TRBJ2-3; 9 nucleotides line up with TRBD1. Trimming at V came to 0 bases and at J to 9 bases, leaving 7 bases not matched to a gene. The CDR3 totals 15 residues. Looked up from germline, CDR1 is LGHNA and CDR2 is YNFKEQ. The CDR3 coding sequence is TGTGCCAGCAGCCAAGACAGAGGACAGGGGCGAACGCAGTATTTT. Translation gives CASSQDRGQGRTQYF.

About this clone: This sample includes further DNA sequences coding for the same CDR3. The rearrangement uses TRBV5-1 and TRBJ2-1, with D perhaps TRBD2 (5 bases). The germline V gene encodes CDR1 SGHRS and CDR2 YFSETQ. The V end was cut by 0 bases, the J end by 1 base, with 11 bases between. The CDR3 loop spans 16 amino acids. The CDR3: CASSLDGRGSYNEQFF. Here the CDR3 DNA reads TGCGCCAGCAGCTTGGATGGACGGGGATCCTACAATGAGCAGTTCTTC.

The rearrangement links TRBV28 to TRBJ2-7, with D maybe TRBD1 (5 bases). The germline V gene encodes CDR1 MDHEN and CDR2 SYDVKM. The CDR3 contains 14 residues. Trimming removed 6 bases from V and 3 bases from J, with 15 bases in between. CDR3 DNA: TGTGCCAGCAGCTTAAGACAGACGAACTACGAGCAGTACTTC. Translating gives CASSLRQTNYEQYF.